This T cell receptor beta chain was identified in a study of control samples from healthy donors and cancer patients. V lost 9 bases to trimming and J lost 8 bases; unmatched junction nucleotides: 8. Germline assignment: CDR1 MNHEY and CDR2 SMNVEV (reference sequence). The CDR3 is 14 amino acids. TCRdb's copy holds only in-frame clones and misses some; the assay was immunoSEQ multiplex PCR. The data hold 75,000 to 95,000 clones, with approximately 90% observed a single time. Sample: blood. The TCR originated in a woman aged 18-29 years in good health. The chain joins TRBV27 to TRBJ1-6, with 9 bases identical to TRBD1. The CDR3 loop reads CASKPGTGHSPLHF. In DNA form, the CDR3 reads TGTGCCAGTAAACCCGGGACAGGGCATTCACCCCTCCACTTT.